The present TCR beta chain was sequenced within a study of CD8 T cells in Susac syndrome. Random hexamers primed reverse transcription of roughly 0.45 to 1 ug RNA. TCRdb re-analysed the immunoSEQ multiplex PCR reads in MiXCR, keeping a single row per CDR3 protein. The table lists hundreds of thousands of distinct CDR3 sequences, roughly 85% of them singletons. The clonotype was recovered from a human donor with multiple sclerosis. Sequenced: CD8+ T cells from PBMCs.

The CDR3 DNA reads as TGTGCCTGGAGTGGGGTCATGAACACTGAAGCTTTCTTT. Protein: CAWSGVMNTEAFF. The chain has TRBV30 and TRBJ1-1, with D unclear. This CDR3 has 13 amino acids. Germline V gene sequence: CDR1 GTSNPN, CDR2 SVGIG (reference sequence). V lost 1 base and J 0 bases, leaving 6 bases between the germline ends.